The 19 T cell receptor beta chains below all came from one sample that was sequenced in a study of glioma-infiltrating T cells after dendritic cell vaccination. Using immunoSEQ multiplex PCR, the repertoire was profiled, and TCRdb retains in-frame clones only, with some absent. The sample holds about 82,000 clones; over 85% are singletons and the top ten take approximately 2.9%. The sequencing here drew on blood, taken before dendritic cell vaccination. These receptor sequences come from a human donor with glioblastoma.

V and J are TRBV2 and TRBJ1-5; tentative D call: TRBD1 (5 bases). Trimming took 4 bases from V and 7 from J, leaving 11 bases between them. This CDR3 spans 13 amino acids. Germline assignment: CDR1 SNHLY and CDR2 FYNNEI. CDR3 sequence: CASSGTQDQPQHF. CDR3 nucleotides: TGTGCCAGCAGTGGGACACAGGACCAGCCCCAGCATTTT.

V and J are TRBV30 and TRBJ2-1, with D unresolved. V was trimmed by 5 bases and J by 3 bases, leaving 14 bases between them. From germline, CDR1 is GTSNPN and CDR2 SVGIG (reference sequence). The CDR3 is made up of 14 amino acids. The CDR3 loop is CAWSSDPVYNEQFF. For the CDR3, the DNA is TGTGCCTGGTCATCAGATCCCGTCTACAATGAGCAGTTCTTC.

The CDR3 coding sequence is TGTGCCATCAGTGGGAAACAGGGTGGAAACTCTGAAGCTTTCTTT. Translated: CAISGKQGGNSEAFF. This chain connects TRBV10-3 to TRBJ1-1; D possibly corresponds to TRBD1 (6 bases). CDR1 is ENHRY and CDR2 is SYGVKD in the germline V gene. Trimming shortened V by 4 bases and J by 6 bases, and 18 bases separated the two germline ends. This CDR3 contains 15 residues.

This sequence joins TRBV5-1 and TRBJ2-3; D is unclear. V shed 4 bases and J shed 1 base, with 4 bases lying between them. The V gene's germline CDR1 is SGHRS and CDR2 YFSETQ. The CDR3 extends over 12 amino acids. The CDR3 is CASSEGTDTQYF. The CDR3 DNA reads TGCGCCAGCAGCGAGGGCACAGATACGCAGTATTTT.

The chain couples TRBV5-1 to TRBJ2-3; D is undetermined. There are 14 residues in the CDR3. Germline-derived CDR1 and CDR2 are SGHRS and YFSETQ. V was pared by 3 bases and J by 5 bases, with 13 bases between. As DNA, the CDR3 is TGCGCCAGCAGCTCGGGTGGTTACGTAGATACGCAGTATTTT. This gives the protein CASSSGGYVDTQYF.

This chain joins TRBV6-4 and TRBJ2-3, with 7 bases identical to TRBD2. The CDR3 has 14 residues. CDR1 and CDR2 from the germline V gene are MRHNA and SNTAGT. J was trimmed by 1 base and V by 4 bases; bases with no gene match: 2. DNA of the CDR3: TGTGCCAGCAGTGCAGCGGGGCGCACAGATACGCAGTATTTT. Its protein product is CASSAAGRTDTQYF.

The chain joins TRBV5-4 to TRBJ2-1; D is unresolved. This CDR3 spans 14 amino acids. Deletions cut 0 bases from V and 2 bases from J, with 6 bases between. CDR1 and CDR2 from the germline V gene are SGHNT and YYREEE (reference sequence). The CDR3 here is CASSLAAAYNEQFF. For the CDR3, the DNA is TGTGCCAGCAGCTTGGCGGCGGCCTACAATGAGCAGTTCTTC.

V is TRBV28 and J is TRBJ1-6; D is undetermined. Germline CDR1 and CDR2: MDHEN and SYDVKM. With 6 bases removed from V and 0 bases from J, the gap between germline ends came to 6 bases. This CDR3 is 14 amino acids long. CDR3 loop: CASRVSSYNSPLHF. For the CDR3, the DNA is TGTGCCAGCAGGGTGAGCTCCTATAATTCACCCCTCCACTTT.

The genes are TRBV11-3 and TRBJ2-7; D remains ambiguous. The CDR3 loop spans 11 amino acids. The germline CDR1 and CDR2 sequences are SGHNT and YENEEA. The ends were cut back, 2 bases at V and 7 bases at J, with 6 bases in the middle. DNA of the CDR3: TGTGCCAGCAGCTTATGGCGGGAGCAGTACTTC. Amino acids: CASSLWREQYF.

The genes are TRBV5-1 and TRBJ2-3; tentatively, D is TRBD1 (6 bases). Germline V CDR1 and CDR2: SGHRS, YFSETQ. Trimming took off 4 bases at V and 0 bases at J, with 15 bases between the two ends. There are 16 residues in the CDR3. The CDR3 DNA follows: TGCGCCAGCAGCGAAGGAGCCAGGGGAAGCACAGATACGCAGTATTTT. Protein product: CASSEGARGSTDTQYF.

The chain couples TRBV5-1 to TRBJ1-3; 8 bases align to TRBD1. The CDR3 consists of 14 residues. After removal of 4 bases from V and 3 bases from J, the junction contained 3 bases not matched to a gene. Germline V CDR1 and CDR2: SGHRS, YFSETQ. Here the CDR3 reads CASSPDRGGNTIYF. Written as DNA, the CDR3 is TGCGCCAGCAGCCCTGACAGGGGTGGAAACACCATATATTTT.

CDR3 DNA: TGTGCCAGCAGCTTGGGGCCGACAGGAGTGAACACTGAAGCTTTCTTT. Translated, it gives CASSLGPTGVNTEAFF. This chain connects TRBV5-6 to TRBJ1-1; a possible D gene is TRBD1 (6 bases). V was cut by 0 bases and J by 0 bases, with 12 bases left in between. The CDR3 runs to 16 residues. The germline CDR1 and CDR2 sequences are SGHDT and YYEEEE. The full variable domain, rest sourced from reference TRBV5-6 and TRBJ1-1, is DAGVTQSPTHLIKTRGQQVTLRCSPKSGHDTVSWYQQALGQGPQFIFQYYEEEERQRGNFPDRFSGHQFPNYSSELNVNALLLGDSALYLCASSLGPTGVNTEAFFGQGTRLTVV.

V is TRBV5-1 and J is TRBJ2-2; TRBD2 aligns across 11 bases. Germline V lookup: CDR1 SGHRS, CDR2 YFSETQ. The CDR3 is made up of 16 amino acids. V shed 0 bases, J shed 5 bases, and the junction held 3 bases outside the gene matches. The CDR3 DNA sequence: TGCGCCAGCAGCTTGGACGGGACTAGCGGAACCGGGGAGCTGTTTTTT. Amino acid sequence: CASSLDGTSGTGELFF. Combining the CDR3 with reference TRBV5-1 and TRBJ2-2 gives the whole variable domain KAGVTQTPRYLIKTRGQQVTLSCSPISGHRSVSWYQQTPGQGLQFLFEYFSETQRNKGNFPGRFSGRQFSNSRSEMNVSTLELGDSALYLCASSLDGTSGTGELFFGEGSRLTVL.

The V call is TRBV18, the J call TRBJ2-2; D not certain. The V end lost 1 base, the J end lost 3 bases, and 6 bases lay between the germline ends. The CDR3 has 14 amino acids. Germline CDR1 reads KGHSH; CDR2 reads LQKENI. Written as DNA, the CDR3 is TGTGCCAGCTCACCACTCCGGGACACCGGGGAGCTGTTTTTT. It is translated as CASSPLRDTGELFF.

The chain joins TRBV4-1 to TRBJ1-2; 10 bases align to TRBD1. CDR1 is MGHRA and CDR2 is YSYEKL in the germline V gene. The trim removed 4 bases at V and 3 bases at J, leaving 5 bases unmatched. CDR3 length: 15 residues. The CDR3 DNA reads as TGCGCCAGCAGCCCTGGACAGGGGGTGGACTATGGCTACACCTTC. This gives the protein CASSPGQGVDYGYTF.

The chain links TRBV29-1 to TRBJ2-5; D uncertain. This CDR3 is 12 amino acids long. Trimming took off 3 bases at V and 7 bases at J, with 12 bases between the two ends. Germline CDR1 is SQVTM and CDR2 is ANQGSEA. CDR3 loop: CSVDGTLRTQYF. The CDR3 DNA follows: TGCAGCGTTGATGGTACCCTACGGACCCAGTACTTC.

This rearrangement joins TRBV11-2 to TRBJ2-7; 8 positions match TRBD1. CDR3 size: 13 residues. V gave up 7 bases and J gave up 5 bases; unmatched junction bases: 7. Germline assignment: CDR1 SGHAT and CDR2 FQNNGV. In DNA form, the CDR3 reads TGTGCCAGCAAACGGACAGGGAAAGACGAGCAGTACTTC. This sequence encodes CASKRTGKDEQYF.

The gene calls are TRBV7-2 and TRBJ1-2, with unresolved D. Trimming removed 1 base at V and 8 bases at J, with 17 bases between. Germline V lookup: CDR1 SGHTA, CDR2 FQGNSA. The CDR3 has 15 residues. The CDR3 bases are TGTGCCAGCAGCTTAGATAGCTACGACCAGCAGGGCTACACCTTC. It translates to CASSLDSYDQQGYTF. Full variable domain (outside the CDR3, taken from reference TRBV7-2 and TRBJ1-2): GAGVSQSPSNKVTEKGKDVELRCDPISGHTALYWYRQSLGQGLEFLIYFQGNSAPDKSGLPSDRFSAERTGGSVSTLTIQRTQQEDSAVYLCASSLDSYDQQGYTFGSGTRLTVV.

This sequence joins TRBV9 and TRBJ1-1; tentative D call: TRBD1 (6 bases). V lost 4 bases to trimming and J lost 0 bases, with 10 bases between them. Germline CDR1 SGDLS, CDR2 YYNGEE. This CDR3 is 14 amino acids long. The CDR3 nucleotides are TGTGCCAGCAGCCCCGGGACATTGAACACTGAAGCTTTCTTT. This translates into CASSPGTLNTEAFF.